This T cell receptor beta chain was recorded in a study of OX40 agonist ivuxolimab in advanced cancers. This table comes from immunoSEQ multiplex PCR, and its TCRdb copy is limited to in-frame clones, with some not included. The table shows around 98,000 clones, with around 85% occurring only once. V was pared by 4 bases and J by 3 bases, with 9 bases between. The CDR3 loop spans 13 amino acids. The germline gives CDR1 MNHNY, CDR2 SVGAGI (reference sequence). The sample consisted of CD4+ or CD8+ T cells sorted from blood, taken in a trial of the OX40 agonist ivuxolimab. The source of this sequence is an adult with an advanced solid tumor such as melanoma, head and neck, liver or kidney cancer. The chain is built from TRBV6-6 and TRBJ1-1; D unclear. The CDR3 DNA reads TGTGCCAGCAGTTCCGGATCCGACACTGAAGCTTTCTTT. It encodes CASSSGSDTEAFF.